This TCR beta chain appears in the sequencing data of a study of blood T cell repertoires in COVID-19. As for the study in general: Samples came from the United States, Italy and Spain, spanning acute and convalescent COVID-19. From T cells, B-cell-depleted T cells, or PBMCs came the material, which was cDNA or gDNA.

The CDR3 sequence is 13 residues long. In germline, CDR1 is SGHAT, CDR2 FQNNGV. The germline V and J ends were trimmed by 5 bases and 5 bases, with 11 bases remaining between them. Authors' processing steps: Estimation of nucleated cell counts relied on the amplification of reference gene primers. Produced via immunoSEQ multiplex PCR; TCRdb's table is partial and in-frame only. V, J and clone size derive from that table, while D and trimming were established from the DNA sequence. The sample holds roughly 220,000 clones, 70% to 90% seen once. This sequence was found in a man over 45 who had recovered from COVID-19. Input material: peripheral blood. The chain combines TRBV11-2 with TRBJ2-3, with a possible D match to TRBD2 (5 bases). The CDR3 protein is CASSPQLGDTQYF. The CDR3 DNA sequence: TGTGCCAGCAGCCCGCAACTAGGAGATACGCAGTATTTT. Full variable domain (rest looked up from reference TRBV11-2 and TRBJ2-3): EAGVAQSPRYKIIEKRQSVAFWCNPISGHATLYWYQQILGQGPKLLIQFQNNGVVDDSQLPKDRFSAERLKGVDSTLKIQPAKLEDSAVYLCASSPQLGDTQYFGPGTRLTVL.